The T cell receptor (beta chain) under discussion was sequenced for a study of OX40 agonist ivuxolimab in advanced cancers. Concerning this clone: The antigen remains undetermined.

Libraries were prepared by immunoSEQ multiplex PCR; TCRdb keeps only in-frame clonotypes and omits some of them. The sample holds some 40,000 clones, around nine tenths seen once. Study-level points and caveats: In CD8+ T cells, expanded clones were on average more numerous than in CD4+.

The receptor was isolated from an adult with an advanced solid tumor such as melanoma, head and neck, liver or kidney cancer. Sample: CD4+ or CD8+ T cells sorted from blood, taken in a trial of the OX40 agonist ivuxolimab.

In DNA, the CDR3 is TGTGCCAGCAGTTTAACGGGGAGAGGCGAGCAGTACTTC. Amino acid sequence: CASSLTGRGEQYF. The V gene is TRBV28, the J gene TRBJ2-7, with D possibly matching TRBD2 (5 bases). The V gene's germline CDR1 is MDHEN and CDR2 SYDVKM. With 2 bases removed from V and 6 bases from J, the gap between germline ends came to 11 bases. The CDR3 consists of 13 residues.